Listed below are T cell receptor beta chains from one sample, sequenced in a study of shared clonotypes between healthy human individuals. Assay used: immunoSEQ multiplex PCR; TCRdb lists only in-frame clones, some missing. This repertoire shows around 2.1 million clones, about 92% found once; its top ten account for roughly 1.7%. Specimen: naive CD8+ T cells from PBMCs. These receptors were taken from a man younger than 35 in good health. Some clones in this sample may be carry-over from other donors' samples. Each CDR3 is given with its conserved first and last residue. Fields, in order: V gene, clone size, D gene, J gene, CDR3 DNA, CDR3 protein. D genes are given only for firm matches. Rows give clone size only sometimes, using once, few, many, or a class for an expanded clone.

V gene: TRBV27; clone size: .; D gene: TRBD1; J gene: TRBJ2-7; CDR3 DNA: TGTGCCAGCAGCTCGGACAGGGGACTTTACGAGCAGTACTTC; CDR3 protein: CASSSDRGLYEQYF
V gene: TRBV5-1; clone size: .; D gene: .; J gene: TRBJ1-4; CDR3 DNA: TGCGCCAGCAGCTTACGAACACAGGATATTAATGAAAAACTGTTTTTT; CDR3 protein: CASSLRTQDINEKLFF
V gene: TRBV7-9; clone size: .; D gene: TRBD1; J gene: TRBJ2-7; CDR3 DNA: TGTGCCAGCAGCTCTCACAGGGGCAGGGGGCTCTCTTACGAGCAGTACTTC; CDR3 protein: CASSSHRGRGLSYEQYF
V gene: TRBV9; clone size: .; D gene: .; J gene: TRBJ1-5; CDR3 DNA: TGTGCCAGCAGCCGGGGGACCATCAATCAGCCCCAGCATTTT; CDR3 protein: CASSRGTINQPQHF
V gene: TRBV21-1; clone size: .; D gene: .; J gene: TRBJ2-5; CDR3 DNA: TGTGCCAGCAGCAAGGACACCTCCCAAGAGACCCAGTACTTC; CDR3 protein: CASSKDTSQETQYF
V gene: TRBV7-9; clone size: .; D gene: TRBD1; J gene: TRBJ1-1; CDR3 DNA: TGTGCCAGCAGCTCCTCAACCTTGGACAGGACATTGAACACTGAAGCTTTCTTT; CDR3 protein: CASSSSTLDRTLNTEAFF
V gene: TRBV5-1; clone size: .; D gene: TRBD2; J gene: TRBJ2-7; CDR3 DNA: TGCGCCAGCAGCTGGGGGGGACTAGCTGCCTACGAGCAGTACTTC; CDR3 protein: CASSWGGLAAYEQYF
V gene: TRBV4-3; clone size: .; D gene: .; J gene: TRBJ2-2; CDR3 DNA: TGCGCCAGCAGCCAAGACAGAGTCCGCGGGGAGCTGTTTTTT; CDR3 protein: CASSQDRVRGELFF
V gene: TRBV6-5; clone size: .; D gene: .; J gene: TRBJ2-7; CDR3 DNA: TGTGCCAGCAGTTACGGCCCGACCTACGAGCAGTACTTC; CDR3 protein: CASSYGPTYEQYF
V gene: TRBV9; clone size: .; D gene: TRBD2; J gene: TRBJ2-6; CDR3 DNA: TGTGCCAGCAGCACCGCTCGCGCGAGAGCGGGACCTGGAACTGGGGCCAACGTCCTGACTTTC; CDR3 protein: CASSTARARAGPGTGANVLTF
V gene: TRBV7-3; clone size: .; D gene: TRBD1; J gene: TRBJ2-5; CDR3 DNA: TGTGCCAGCAGCTTGGGGGACAGCCAAGAGACCCAGTACTTC; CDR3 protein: CASSLGDSQETQYF
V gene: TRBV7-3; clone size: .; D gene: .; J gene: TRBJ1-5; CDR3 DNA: TGTGCCAGCAGCTCGAATTTAGGGGGAGGCGGGCAGCCCCAGCATTTT; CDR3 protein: CASSSNLGGGGQPQHF
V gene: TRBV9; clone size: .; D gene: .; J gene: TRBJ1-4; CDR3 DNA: TGTGCCAGCAGCCCCACGGGACTTGGTGAAAAACTGTTTTTT; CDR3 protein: CASSPTGLGEKLFF
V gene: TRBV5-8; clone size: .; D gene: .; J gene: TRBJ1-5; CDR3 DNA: TGTGCCAGCAGCGTGGACATGGCTCGTAATCAGCCCCAGCATTTT; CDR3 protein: CASSVDMARNQPQHF
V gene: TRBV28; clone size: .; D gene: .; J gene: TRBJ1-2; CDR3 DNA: TGTGCCAGCAGTTTAGTCAGTTCTAACTATGGCTACACCTTC; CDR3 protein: CASSLVSSNYGYTF
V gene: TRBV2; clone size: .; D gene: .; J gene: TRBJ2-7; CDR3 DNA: TGTGCCAGCAGTGACCGACAGTCCCCGGGGCAGTACTTC; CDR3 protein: CASSDRQSPGQYF
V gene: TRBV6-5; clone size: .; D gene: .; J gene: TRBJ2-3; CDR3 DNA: TGTGCCAGCAGTTACAGGGATAGGAGCACAGATACGCAGTATTTT; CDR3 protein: CASSYRDRSTDTQYF
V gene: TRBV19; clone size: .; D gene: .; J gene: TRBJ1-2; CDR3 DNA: TGTGCCAGTAGTTCACAACCACTTCCCGAAGGCGGCTACACCTTC; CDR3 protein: CASSSQPLPEGGYTF
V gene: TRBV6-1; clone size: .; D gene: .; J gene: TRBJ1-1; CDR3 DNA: TGTGCCAGCAGTGACACCGGAACGAACACTGAAGCTTTCTTT; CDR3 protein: CASSDTGTNTEAFF
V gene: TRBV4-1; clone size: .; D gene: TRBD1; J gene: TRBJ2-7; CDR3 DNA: TGCGCCAGCAGCCAAACCGGGACAGGGCTCTCCTACGAGCAGTACTTC; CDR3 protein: CASSQTGTGLSYEQYF
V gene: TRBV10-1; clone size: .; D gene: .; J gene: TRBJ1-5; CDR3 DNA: TGCGCCAGCATCGGGGTTCAGCCCCAGCATTTT; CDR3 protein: CASIGVQPQHF
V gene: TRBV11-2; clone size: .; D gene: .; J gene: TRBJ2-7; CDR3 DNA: TGTGCCAGCAGCTTAGGACCTCGGCAGGGGTGGGAGCAGTACTTC; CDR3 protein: CASSLGPRQGWEQYF
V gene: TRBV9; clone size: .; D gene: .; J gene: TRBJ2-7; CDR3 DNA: TGTGCCAGCAGCGTAGCTACGGTCGACGGAAGGTCCTACGAGCAGTACTTC; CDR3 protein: CASSVATVDGRSYEQYF
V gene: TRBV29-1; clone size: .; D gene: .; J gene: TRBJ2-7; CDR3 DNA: TGCAGCGTTGTACCCGGGACCGCAGCCTACGAGCAGTACTTC; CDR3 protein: CSVVPGTAAYEQYF
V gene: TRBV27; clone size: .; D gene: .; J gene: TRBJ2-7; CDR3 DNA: TGTGCCAGCAGTCCCTCGCTAGGGCGTACCTCCTACGAGCAGTACTTC; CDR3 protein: CASSPSLGRTSYEQYF
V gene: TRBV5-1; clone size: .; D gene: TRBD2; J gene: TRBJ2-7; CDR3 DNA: TGCGCCAGCAGCTTGGTAGCGCGGGAGGGCCCCTACGAGCAGTACTTC; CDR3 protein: CASSLVAREGPYEQYF
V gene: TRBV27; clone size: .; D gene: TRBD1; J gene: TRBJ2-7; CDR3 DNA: TGTGCCAGCAGTTTTTCCCCCGGGACAGGGACCTACGAGCAGTACTTC; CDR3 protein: CASSFSPGTGTYEQYF
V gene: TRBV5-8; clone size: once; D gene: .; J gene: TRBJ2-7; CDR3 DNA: TGTGCCAGCAGCTTACTCGGAGGGGTCGAGCAGTACTTC; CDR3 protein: CASSLLGGVEQYF
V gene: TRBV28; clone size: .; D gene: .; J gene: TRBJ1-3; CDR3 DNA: TGTGCCAGCAGTCTATGGATCGGAAACACCATATATTTT; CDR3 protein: CASSLWIGNTIYF
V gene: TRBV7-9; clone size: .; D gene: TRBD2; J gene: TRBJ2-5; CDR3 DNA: TGTGCCAGCAGACGGACTAGCGGAGAGACCCAGTACTTC; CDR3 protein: CASRRTSGETQYF
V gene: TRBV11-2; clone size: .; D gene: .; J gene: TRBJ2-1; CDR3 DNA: TGTGCCAGCAGCTTAGGGTCGGGAGTAGGCGATGAGCAGTTCTTC; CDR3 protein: CASSLGSGVGDEQFF
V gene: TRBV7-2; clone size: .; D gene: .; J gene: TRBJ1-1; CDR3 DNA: TGTGCCAGCAGCTCCTACCGGGACAACACTGAAGCTTTCTTT; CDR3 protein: CASSSYRDNTEAFF
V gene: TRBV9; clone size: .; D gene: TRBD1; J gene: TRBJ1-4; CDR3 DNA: TGTGCCAGCAGTGTTGGACAGGGTGGTCGATATACTAATGAAAAACTGTTTTTT; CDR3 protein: CASSVGQGGRYTNEKLFF
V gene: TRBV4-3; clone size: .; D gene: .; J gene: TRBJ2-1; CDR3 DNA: TGCGCCAGCAGCCAAGATTACTATGGCGAGCGGTACAATGAGCAGTTCTTC; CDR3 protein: CASSQDYYGERYNEQFF
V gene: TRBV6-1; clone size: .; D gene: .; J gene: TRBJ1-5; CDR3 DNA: TGTGCCAGCAGTGAAGAGTTATCAGGTTCTAATCAGCCCCAGCATTTT; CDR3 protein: CASSEELSGSNQPQHF
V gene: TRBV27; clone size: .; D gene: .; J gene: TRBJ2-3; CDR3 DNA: TGTGCCAGCAGGCCCTCCGTCCGCACAGATACGCAGTATTTT; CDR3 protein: CASRPSVRTDTQYF
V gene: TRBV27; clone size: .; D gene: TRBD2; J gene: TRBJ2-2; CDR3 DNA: TGTGGCAGCGGACTAGCGGACACCGGGGAGCTGTTTTTT; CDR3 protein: CGSGLADTGELFF
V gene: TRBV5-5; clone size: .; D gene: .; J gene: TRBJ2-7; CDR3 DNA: TGTGCCAGCAGCTTTGGCACCACCTACGAGCAGTACTTC; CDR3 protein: CASSFGTTYEQYF
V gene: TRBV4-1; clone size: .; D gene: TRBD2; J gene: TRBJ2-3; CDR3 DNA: TGCGCCAGCAGCCAGGCCCCGACTAGCGGGAGGCCGGGGGATACGCAGTATTTT; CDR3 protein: CASSQAPTSGRPGDTQYF
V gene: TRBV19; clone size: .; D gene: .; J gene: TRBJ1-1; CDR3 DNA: TGTGCCAGTAGTATAGCAGGGGTCGCGAACACTGAAGCTTTCTTT; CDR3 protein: CASSIAGVANTEAFF
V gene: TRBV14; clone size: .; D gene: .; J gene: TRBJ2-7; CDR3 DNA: TGTGCCAGCAGCCAGGGACCGCCCTACGAGCAGTACTTC; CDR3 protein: CASSQGPPYEQYF
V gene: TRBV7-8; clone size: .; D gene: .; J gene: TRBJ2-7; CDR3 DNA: TGTGCCAGCAGCTTACAAGAGTACGAGCAGTACTTC; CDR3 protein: CASSLQEYEQYF
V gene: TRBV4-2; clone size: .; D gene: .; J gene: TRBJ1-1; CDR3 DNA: TGTGCCAGCAGCCAAGACCGGGGGGGATATGAAGCTTTCTTT; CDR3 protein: CASSQDRGGYEAFF
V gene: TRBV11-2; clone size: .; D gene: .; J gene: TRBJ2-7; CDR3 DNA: TGTGCCAGCAGCTTAGCACGGGGCGGGGCCTACGAGCAGTACTTC; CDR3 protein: CASSLARGGAYEQYF
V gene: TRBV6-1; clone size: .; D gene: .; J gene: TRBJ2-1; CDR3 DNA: TGTGCCAGCAGAAACCCTCCCTGGAATGAGCAGTTCTTC; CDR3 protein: CASRNPPWNEQFF
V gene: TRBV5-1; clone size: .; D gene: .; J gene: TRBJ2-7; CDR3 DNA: TGCGCCAGCAGCTTGGGTCGCGGGGTACCCTACGAGCAGTACTTC; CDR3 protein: CASSLGRGVPYEQYF
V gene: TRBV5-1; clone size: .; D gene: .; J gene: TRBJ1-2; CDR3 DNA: TGCGCCAGCAGCTGGGGTTGGGGGATTGGATATGGCTACACCTTC; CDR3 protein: CASSWGWGIGYGYTF
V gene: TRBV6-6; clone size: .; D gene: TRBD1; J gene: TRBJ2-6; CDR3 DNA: TGTGCCAGCAGTGTACAGGGGACTGGGGCCAACGTCCTGACTTTC; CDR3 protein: CASSVQGTGANVLTF
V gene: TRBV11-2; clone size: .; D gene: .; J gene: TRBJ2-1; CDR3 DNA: TGTGCCAGCAGCTTATACAGGGCCAATGAGCAGTTCTTC; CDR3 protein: CASSLYRANEQFF
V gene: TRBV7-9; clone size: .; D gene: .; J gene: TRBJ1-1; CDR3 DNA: TGTGCCAGCAGCTTAGTCAGGGGGAACACTGAAGCTTTCTTT; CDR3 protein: CASSLVRGNTEAFF
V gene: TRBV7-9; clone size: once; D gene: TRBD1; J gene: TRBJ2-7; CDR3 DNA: TGTGCCAGCAGCTTATCCGGGACAGGGAATTTCGAGCAGTACTTC; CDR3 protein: CASSLSGTGNFEQYF
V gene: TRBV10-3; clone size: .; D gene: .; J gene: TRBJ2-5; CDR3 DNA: TGTGCCATCAGTGACCCTCTGGAGACCCAGTACTTC; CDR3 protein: CAISDPLETQYF
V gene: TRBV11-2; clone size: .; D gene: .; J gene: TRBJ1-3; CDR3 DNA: TGTGCCAGCAGCAGTACGGGGTGGGGGCACGGAAACACCATATATTTT; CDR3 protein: CASSSTGWGHGNTIYF
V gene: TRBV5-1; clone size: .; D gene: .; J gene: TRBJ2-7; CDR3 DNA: TGCGCCAGCAGCTTGGCCGGTGAGCAGTACTTC; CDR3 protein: CASSLAGEQYF
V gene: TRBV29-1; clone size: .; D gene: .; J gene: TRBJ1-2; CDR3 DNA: TGCAGCGTTTTTAGTTGGACCATAGGCAGGGGAGAAAACTATGGCTACACCTTC; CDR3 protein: CSVFSWTIGRGENYGYTF